The 25 T cell receptor beta chains presented below share a single source sample, sequenced in a study of CD8 T cells in ankylosing spondylitis. TCRdb re-called the 5' RACE reads with MiXCR, one entry per CDR3 protein. The repertoire includes about 240,000 distinct CDR3 sequences, 7.5% to 9% of them detected once, and 6.8% sits in the top ten. The sample taken for sequencing was blood, either unsorted or a sorted T cell fraction (not recorded which). The receptors stem from a male donor with ankylosing spondylitis or in good health (not recorded which).

The chain couples TRBV19 to TRBJ2-3; perhaps TRBD2 as D (6 bases). Trimming removed 3 bases from V and 2 bases from J, with 12 bases in between. Looked up from germline, CDR1 is LNHDA and CDR2 is SQIVND (reference sequence). CDR3 length equals 15 residues. CDR3: CASSMGLQITDTQYF. The CDR3 nucleotides are TGTGCCAGTAGTATGGGACTCCAGATCACAGATACGCAGTATTTT.

This chain connects TRBV2 to TRBJ1-6, with TRBD1 matching 9 bases. There are 16 residues in the CDR3. V was clipped by 7 bases and J by 2 bases; unmatched bases: 6. The germline V gene has CDR1 SNHLY and CDR2 FYNNEI. The CDR3 region is CASNGDREAYNSPLHF. CDR3 in DNA: TGTGCCAGCAACGGGGACAGGGAGGCCTATAATTCACCCCTCCACTTT. The full variable domain, with the rest looked up from reference TRBV2 and TRBJ1-6, is EPEVTQTPSHQVTQMGQEVILRCVPISNHLYFYWYRQILGQKVEFLVSFYNNEISEKSEIFDDQFSVERPDGSNFTLKIRSTKLEDSAMYFCASNGDREAYNSPLHFGNGTRLTVT.

This clonotype has ten or more counts. One end of the junction fails to match germline, which may point to a read error. V usage is TRBV7-9 and J usage is TRBJ2-7; a possible D gene is TRBD2 (7 bases). Germline loops: CDR1 SEHNR, CDR2 FQNEAQ (reference sequence). There are 11 residues in the CDR3. In DNA, the CDR3 is TGTGCCAGCGATACGGGGGGCCCTCCAAACTTC. This translates into CASDTGGPPNF.

This clonotype has more than one count but fewer than ten. The chain uses TRBV7-9 and TRBJ2-3, with TRBD2 identical over 8 bases. CDR3 length: 17 residues. Germline V gene sequence: CDR1 SEHNR, CDR2 FQNEAQ (reference sequence). V lost 10 bases and J lost 2; bases outside the gene matches: 17. The CDR3 is CATRDRLGLANTDTQYF. Here the CDR3 DNA reads TGTGCCACACGCGACAGACTTGGACTAGCCAACACAGATACGCAGTATTTT.

This clonotype was seen many times. CDR3 coding DNA: TGTGCCAGCAGTTTTTTCCCCCCGGGGCAGGGCACTGAAGCTTTCTTT. Protein product: CASSFFPPGQGTEAFF. The rearrangement uses TRBV27 and TRBJ1-1; perhaps TRBD1 as D (5 bases). CDR1 and CDR2 from the germline V gene are MNHEY and SMNVEV (reference sequence). The CDR3 covers 16 residues. The ends were cut back, 3 bases at V and 4 bases at J, with 18 bases in the middle.

In its sample, this clonotype was seen many times. CDR3 coding DNA: TGTGCCAGCAGCCCCTATGGGGGAGGAGATACGCAGTATTTT. This gives the protein CASSPYGGGDTQYF. J is TRBJ2-3 and V is TRBV7-2, with D perhaps TRBD2 (6 bases). Trimming shortened V by 5 bases and J by 5 bases, and 14 bases separated the two germline ends. This CDR3 has 14 residues. Germline assignment: CDR1 SGHTA and CDR2 FQGNSA.

The chain combines TRBV7-6 with TRBJ1-2; D is possibly TRBD1 (6 bases). V dropped 5 bases and J dropped 6 bases, with 13 bases sitting between them. Germline V CDR1 and CDR2: SGHVS, FNYEAQ. This CDR3 spans 13 amino acids. In nucleotides, the CDR3 is TGTGCCAGCAGCGCGCAGGGGAGAAATGGCTACACCTTC. Residues: CASSAQGRNGYTF.

This clonotype has ten or more counts. CDR3 coding DNA: TGTGCCAGCACCTTCGTCCAGACCCAAGAGACCCAGTACTTC. Protein product: CASTFVQTQETQYF. J is TRBJ2-5 and V is TRBV28; D unresolved. Germline lookup yields CDR1 MDHEN and CDR2 SYDVKM. The CDR3 extends over 14 amino acids. V lost 7 bases and J lost 1, with 13 bases in between.

This clonotype was counted ten times or more. The rearrangement uses TRBV24-1 and TRBJ2-7; D is ambiguous. The V end was cut by 2 bases, the J end by 2 bases, with 6 bases between. This CDR3 region has 13 residues. CDR1 KGHDR and CDR2 SFDVKD come from the germline V gene. CDR3 in DNA: TGTGCCACCAGTGATTCTAGAACCTACGAGCAGTACTTC. Protein product: CATSDSRTYEQYF.

This clonotype was seen repeatedly, ten times or more. The CDR3 loop reads CASSYVGQTYEQYF. CDR3 nucleotides: TGTGCCAGCAGTTACGTTGGACAGACCTACGAGCAGTACTTC. The chain recombines TRBV6-2 or TRBV6-3 with TRBJ2-7, with a weak D call TRBD1 (6 bases). Germline V gene data show CDR1 as MNHEY and CDR2 as SVGEGT. The CDR3 consists of 14 residues. Trimming pared 2 bases from V and 2 bases from J, leaving 10 bases between.

This clonotype showed up many times. V usage is TRBV20-1 and J usage is TRBJ2-5; D perhaps matches TRBD2 (6 bases). This CDR3 has 11 residues. Germline V CDR1 and CDR2: DFQATT, SNEGSKA (reference sequence). Trimming left V 6 bases short and J 4 bases short, with 9 bases between. Here the CDR3 reads CSAVSGETQYF. For the CDR3, the DNA is TGCAGTGCCGTTAGCGGAGAGACCCAGTACTTC.

This clonotype was seen repeatedly, ten times or more. This sequence joins TRBV20-1 and TRBJ2-3; a weak D match, TRBD2 (6 bases). Per the germline V gene, CDR1 is DFQATT and CDR2 is SNEGSKA (reference sequence). The CDR3 contains 12 residues. V was shortened by 1 base and J by 7 bases, with 9 bases between the two germline ends. CDR3 protein: CSARGGEYTQYF. DNA of the CDR3: TGCAGTGCTAGAGGGGGGGAATATACGCAGTATTTT.

The table lists this clonotype with a few counts. The chain has TRBV20-1 and TRBJ1-2; D is perhaps TRBD1 (5 bases). This CDR3 contains 14 residues. Trimming removed 2 bases at V and 4 bases at J, with 14 bases between. The V gene's germline CDR1 is DFQATT and CDR2 SNEGSKA (reference sequence). The CDR3 DNA follows: TGCAGTGCTAGATCTCGACAGTCCCTCTATGGCTACACCTTC. This translates into CSARSRQSLYGYTF.

This clonotype was recorded many times. V and J are TRBV20-1 and TRBJ2-3, with 9 bases identical to TRBD2. The CDR3 has 16 residues. Trimming took 3 bases from V and 2 from J; bases not matched to a gene: 9. Germline-derived CDR1 and CDR2 are DFQATT and SNEGSKA (reference sequence). CDR3 sequence reads: CSASPLAGPSTDTQYF. CDR3 coding DNA: TGCAGTGCTAGCCCCCTAGCGGGGCCTTCCACAGATACGCAGTATTTT.

Many counts were recorded for this clonotype. As DNA, the CDR3 is TGCAGCGGAGGGAGCTCCTACAATGAGCAGTTCTTC. It encodes CSGGSSYNEQFF. V gene TRBV29-1 combines with J gene TRBJ2-1, with D maybe TRBD2 (5 bases). Trimming shortened V by 7 bases and J by 0 bases, and 7 bases separated the two germline ends. Per germline, CDR1 SQVTM and CDR2 ANQGSEA. The CDR3 is made up of 12 amino acids.

This clonotype was detected many times. The chain carries TRBV10-1 and TRBJ2-1; 7 bases map to TRBD1. Germline V CDR1 and CDR2: WNHNN, SYGVQD (reference sequence). The length of the CDR3 is 13 residues. With 4 bases clipped from V and 7 bases from J, the junction kept 4 bases outside the gene matches. DNA of the CDR3: TGCGCCAGCAGTGCCCAACAGGGGAATGAGCAGTTCTTC. This codes for CASSAQQGNEQFF.

In its sample, this clonotype was seen many times. This rearrangement joins TRBV20-1 to TRBJ2-1, with 7 nucleotides matching TRBD2. In germline, CDR1 is DFQATT, CDR2 SNEGSKA (reference sequence). This CDR3 has 13 residues. V dropped 4 bases and J dropped 8; count of bases not matched to a gene: 8. CDR3 amino acids: CSATRPGGDEQFF. The DNA of the CDR3 is TGCAGTGCTACCCGACCGGGAGGCGATGAGCAGTTCTTC.

This clonotype has ten or more counts. This chain uses TRBV5-6 with TRBJ2-5; D ambiguous. This CDR3 region has 14 residues. Germline V gene sequence: CDR1 SGHDT, CDR2 YYEEEE. Trimming pared 3 bases from V and 3 bases from J, leaving 12 bases between. CDR3 nucleotide sequence: TGTGCCAGCAGCTACATGGCGGCTAAAGAGACCCAGTACTTC. It translates to CASSYMAAKETQYF.

This clonotype was seen repeatedly, ten times or more. The CDR3 reads CASSLGQGANYGYTF. CDR3 sequence (DNA): TGCGCCAGCAGCCTCGGACAGGGGGCTAACTATGGCTACACCTTC. The rearrangement joins TRBV5-1 to TRBJ1-2; 10 nucleotides agree with TRBD1. The junction had 3 bases not matched to a gene; V was cut back by 4 bases and J by 0 bases. The CDR3 length is 15 residues. From germline, CDR1 is SGHRS and CDR2 YFSETQ. Combining the CDR3 with reference TRBV5-1 and TRBJ1-2 gives the whole variable domain KAGVTQTPRYLIKTRGQQVTLSCSPISGHRSVSWYQQTPGQGLQFLFEYFSETQRNKGNFPGRFSGRQFSNSRSEMNVSTLELGDSALYLCASSLGQGANYGYTFGSGTRLTVV.

Ten or more counts support this clonotype. V usage is TRBV12-5 and J usage is TRBJ1-3; the D is unclear. CDR3 length equals 15 residues. V was shortened by 6 bases and J by 6 bases, with 18 bases between the two germline ends. CDR1 and CDR2 (germline): LGHNT, FRNRAP. In nucleotides, the CDR3 is TGTGCTAGTGGCAAAGGTCAAGGCAGCGCAAACACCATATATTTT. This sequence encodes CASGKGQGSANTIYF. Full variable domain (rest looked up from reference TRBV12-5 and TRBJ1-3): DARVTQTPRHKVTEMGQEVTMRCQPILGHNTVFWYRQTMMQGLELLAYFRNRAPLDDSGMPKDRFSAEMPDATLATLKIQPSEPRDSAVYFCASGKGQGSANTIYFGEGSWLTVV.

There are many counts of this clonotype. The chain couples TRBV28 to TRBJ2-7; perhaps TRBD1 as D (7 bases). This CDR3 comprises 14 residues. Germline V gives CDR1 MDHEN, CDR2 SYDVKM. V lost 5 bases, J lost 1 base, and 12 bases lay in between. CDR3 bases: TGTGCCAGCAGTGTGACAGGGACTTCCTACGAGCAGTACTTC. This sequence encodes CASSVTGTSYEQYF.

This clonotype was picked up many times. The chain has TRBV20-1 and TRBJ2-6; the D is unclear. This CDR3 is 15 amino acids long. V was pared by 0 bases and J by 2 bases, with 8 bases between. Germline V CDR1 and CDR2: DFQATT, SNEGSKA (reference sequence). The CDR3 DNA reads TGCAGTGCTAGAGAAGGCAGGACTGGGGCCAACGTCCTGACTTTC. Translating gives CSAREGRTGANVLTF.

This clonotype has at least ten counts. This rearrangement joins TRBV12-3 or TRBV12-4 to TRBJ2-2; D is ambiguous. This CDR3 has 12 amino acids. The V end lost 7 bases, the J end lost 6 bases, and 9 bases lay between the germline ends. CDR3 in amino acids: CASTWVAGELFF. Here the CDR3 DNA reads TGTGCCAGCACCTGGGTAGCCGGGGAGCTGTTTTTT.

This clonotype has a handful of counts. The chain carries TRBV2 and TRBJ2-7, with D tentatively TRBD1 (6 bases). The CDR3 loop spans 12 amino acids. Germline loops: CDR1 SNHLY, CDR2 FYNNEI. The V end lost 6 bases, the J end lost 3 bases, and 9 bases lay between the germline ends. As DNA, the CDR3 is TGTGCCAGCAGACAGGGTTTCTACGAGCAGTACTTC. It translates to CASRQGFYEQYF.

The J gene is TRBJ2-1, the V gene TRBV19; 10 bases match TRBD2. CDR1 LNHDA and CDR2 SQIVND come from the germline V gene (reference sequence). The CDR3 contains 15 residues. V dropped 6 bases and J dropped 7; count of bases not matched to a gene: 9. CDR3 protein: CASRVSGRAGNEQFF. The CDR3 bases are TGTGCCAGTAGAGTAAGCGGGAGGGCCGGAAATGAGCAGTTCTTC.